One sample yielded the 26 T cell receptor beta chains listed below, sequenced in a study of blood T cell repertoires in COVID-19. TCRdb keeps only in-frame clones here, not all; method: immunoSEQ multiplex PCR. Of around 300,000 clones listed, roughly 87% are singletons. Specimen: peripheral blood. These receptor sequences come from a man in his late teens or twenties with active or convalescent COVID-19.

V and J are TRBV5-1 and TRBJ2-3; maybe TRBD2 (6 bases). The CDR3 has 14 amino acids. CDR1 is SGHRS, CDR2 YFSETQ, per germline. V was clipped by 6 bases and J by 2 bases, with 13 bases between them. CDR3 coding DNA: TGCGCCAGCATGGACTATACTAACACAGATACGCAGTATTTT. Residues: CASMDYTNTDTQYF.

This clone was observed a handful of times. The chain uses TRBV5-1 and TRBJ2-3; 14 bases are shared with TRBD2. Germline trimming cut 3 bases from V and 6 bases from J; bases unmatched to any gene: 3. The germline CDR1 and CDR2 sequences are SGHRS and YFSETQ. The CDR3 loop spans 15 amino acids. CDR3: CASSSGTSGSDTQYF. The CDR3 nucleotides read TGCGCCAGCAGCTCCGGGACTAGCGGGAGTGATACGCAGTATTTT.

The rearrangement uses TRBV6-2 or TRBV6-3 and TRBJ2-7; D not resolved. This CDR3 has 14 residues. V was cut by 5 bases and J by 2 bases, with 13 bases left in between. CDR1 and CDR2 from the germline V gene are MNHEY and SVGEGT. CDR3 nucleotides: TGTGCCAGCAGTCCGACACGGCCCCCCTACGAGCAGTACTTC. Translation: CASSPTRPPYEQYF.

This clone was observed a single time. This chain connects TRBV18 to TRBJ2-7; 9 nucleotides agree with TRBD1. The CDR3 is 15 amino acids. Germline CDR1 reads KGHSH; CDR2 reads LQKENI. V shed 4 bases, J shed 2 bases, and the junction held 6 bases outside the gene matches. CDR3 in amino acids: CASSLMTGGAYEQYF. The CDR3 DNA reads as TGTGCCAGCTCACTCATGACAGGGGGAGCCTACGAGCAGTACTTC.

The V call is TRBV24-1, the J call TRBJ1-4, with a tentative D call TRBD1 (5 bases). Per the germline V gene, CDR1 is KGHDR and CDR2 is SFDVKD. This CDR3 region has 16 residues. The V end lost 2 bases, the J end lost 1 base, and 10 bases lay between the germline ends. The CDR3 coding sequence is TGTGCCACCAGTGATTCGTCGCAGGGAACTAATGAAAAACTGTTTTTT. Its translation is CATSDSSQGTNEKLFF.

The chain employs TRBV19 and TRBJ2-7, with D possibly TRBD2 on 6 matching bases. Germline V gene sequence: CDR1 LNHDA, CDR2 SQIVND (reference sequence). The CDR3 extends over 13 amino acids. Trimming took 2 bases from V and 4 from J, leaving 9 bases between them. The DNA for the CDR3 is TGTGCCAGTAGTATATGGGGGGATTACGAGCAGTACTTC. This translates into CASSIWGDYEQYF.

The chain employs TRBV5-1 and TRBJ2-3; D unclear. This CDR3 is 12 amino acids long. Germline-derived CDR1 and CDR2 are SGHRS and YFSETQ. V dropped 5 bases and J dropped 4 bases, with 8 bases sitting between them. For the CDR3, the DNA is TGCGCCAGCAGTCCCAAGCCAGATACGCAGTATTTT. This sequence encodes CASSPKPDTQYF.

About this clone itself: Other DNA sequences in this specimen translate into the identical CDR3. CDR3: CASSLRDGYTF. The CDR3 DNA sequence: TGTGCCAGCAGTTTGAGGGATGGCTACACCTTC. V gene TRBV28 combines with J gene TRBJ1-2; D gene ambiguous. CDR3 length: 11 residues. Trimming removed 3 bases at V and 6 bases at J, with 5 bases between. Looked up from germline, CDR1 is MDHEN and CDR2 is SYDVKM.

The chain joins TRBV27 to TRBJ2-3; the D gene is possibly TRBD2 (5 bases). Germline CDR1 and CDR2: MNHEY and SMNVEV (reference sequence). Deletions cut 2 bases from V and 2 bases from J, with 8 bases between. The CDR3 length is 14 residues. The CDR3 loop is CASSLTLATDTQYF. CDR3 nucleotide sequence: TGTGCCAGCAGTTTAACGCTAGCCACAGATACGCAGTATTTT.

The genes are TRBV29-1 and TRBJ2-2; D might be TRBD2 (6 bases). The CDR3 runs to 16 residues. Germline CDR1 is SQVTM and CDR2 is ANQGSEA. The V end lost 5 bases, the J end lost 6 bases, and 22 bases lay between the germline ends. CDR3 residues: CSVRGGQGPPSGELFF. In DNA form, the CDR3 reads TGCAGCGTTCGCGGAGGGCAGGGCCCACCCTCCGGGGAGCTGTTTTTT.

This clone occurred a few times. This chain connects TRBV9 to TRBJ1-1; D possibly corresponds to TRBD1 (5 bases). CDR1 is SGDLS and CDR2 is YYNGEE in the germline V gene. V lost 0 bases and J 3 bases, leaving 9 bases between the germline ends. The CDR3 length is 14 residues. The CDR3 loop is CASSVGGEDTEAFF. The CDR3, as DNA: TGTGCCAGCAGCGTAGGGGGGGAGGACACTGAAGCTTTCTTT.

In its sample, this clone was seen once. The chain couples TRBV11-2 to TRBJ2-2; 7 positions match TRBD1. The CDR3 loop spans 15 amino acids. Germline CDR1 reads SGHAT; CDR2 reads FQNNGV. V shed 5 bases and J 6 bases; nucleotides not matched to a gene: 9. The CDR3 region has the DNA TGTGCCAGCAGCATTGGACCAGGGGGTGCCGGGGAGCTGTTTTTT. Its translation: CASSIGPGGAGELFF.

This sequence joins TRBV19 and TRBJ1-1; D is unresolved. Looked up from germline, CDR1 is LNHDA and CDR2 is SQIVND (reference sequence). Trimming removed 6 bases at V and 1 base at J, with 9 bases between. The length of the CDR3 is 13 residues. This chain's CDR3 is CASSDKWNTEAFF. The CDR3 region has the DNA TGTGCCAGTAGCGACAAATGGAACACTGAAGCTTTCTTT.

CDR3 region: CASSQEGGDSYEQYF. CDR3 DNA sequence: TGCGCCAGCAGCCAAGAGGGGGGAGACTCCTACGAGCAGTACTTC. The gene calls are TRBV4-1 and TRBJ2-7, with a tentative D call TRBD2 (6 bases). The germline gives CDR1 MGHRA, CDR2 YSYEKL. This CDR3 contains 15 residues. The V gene lost 0 bases and the J gene lost 0 bases, with 9 bases spanning the gap.

The chain joins TRBV5-4 to TRBJ2-4, with 14 bases that match TRBD2. The CDR3 has 18 amino acids. Germline V gene sequence: CDR1 SGHNT, CDR2 YYREEE (reference sequence). The V segment lost 4 bases and the J segment 0 bases; nucleotides outside the gene matches: 6. CDR3 residues: CASSQGLAGGLAKNIQYF. Here the CDR3 DNA reads TGTGCCAGCAGCCAAGGACTAGCGGGGGGTTTAGCCAAAAACATTCAGTACTTC.

The chain has TRBV29-1 and TRBJ2-7; 11 bases fit TRBD1. The J segment lost 0 bases and the V segment lost 4 bases, leaving 2 bases of the junction unmatched. The germline V gene encodes CDR1 SQVTM and CDR2 ANQGSEA. The CDR3 is 14 residues long. CDR3: CSVVGQGGSYEQYF. CDR3 sequence (DNA): TGCAGCGTTGTGGGACAGGGGGGCTCCTACGAGCAGTACTTC.

The chain has TRBV5-1 and TRBJ2-7; TRBD2 matches at 15 bases. V lost 4 bases, J lost 7 bases, and 9 bases stayed unmatched. The CDR3 extends over 16 amino acids. Germline-derived CDR1 and CDR2 are SGHRS and YFSETQ. The CDR3 DNA follows: TGCGCCAGCAGCCCGGGACTAGCGGGAGGCCTCGGGGAGCAGTACTTC. Translated, it gives CASSPGLAGGLGEQYF.

The gene calls are TRBV27 and TRBJ1-1; D remains ambiguous. This CDR3 is 13 amino acids long. The germline V gene has CDR1 MNHEY and CDR2 SMNVEV (reference sequence). V gave up 2 bases and J gave up 1 base, with 5 bases separating them. CDR3 loop: CASSLAENTEAFF. In DNA, the CDR3 is TGTGCCAGCAGTTTAGCAGAGAACACTGAAGCTTTCTTT.

This sequence joins TRBV7-2 and TRBJ1-2, with D maybe TRBD1 (5 bases). V dropped 2 bases and J dropped 4 bases, with 11 bases sitting between them. This CDR3 is 14 amino acids long. Germline V lookup: CDR1 SGHTA, CDR2 FQGNSA. Written as DNA, the CDR3 is TGTGCCAGCAGCTTAAACGCCGGGGGCTATGGCTACACCTTC. Amino acid sequence: CASSLNAGGYGYTF.

This chain links TRBV11-2 with TRBJ1-6; TRBD1 agrees at 8 bases. Germline assignment: CDR1 SGHAT and CDR2 FQNNGV. V was clipped by 6 bases and J by 0 bases; unmatched bases: 7. This CDR3 is 17 amino acids long. The CDR3 coding sequence is TGTGCCAGCAGGGTGAACAGGGGGTTCTCCTATAATTCACCCCTCCACTTT. It translates to CASRVNRGFSYNSPLHF.

The J gene is TRBJ2-1, the V gene TRBV5-1, with a possible D match to TRBD2 (6 bases). Per germline, CDR1 SGHRS and CDR2 YFSETQ. The CDR3 has 17 residues. V was clipped by 7 bases and J by 10 bases, with 30 bases between them. The chain's CDR3 is CASARTSWSGRDGEQFF. The CDR3, as DNA: TGCGCCAGCGCCCGCACAAGTTGGAGCGGGCGGGACGGGGAGCAGTTCTTC.

This clone was picked up one time. V gene TRBV4-3 combines with J gene TRBJ1-5; 10 bases match TRBD1. The CDR3 is 15 residues long. Germline V gene data show CDR1 as LGHNA and CDR2 as YSLEER. The V and J ends lost 4 bases and 6 bases, in that order; junction bases with no gene match: 6. The CDR3 DNA reads TGCGCCAGCAGCCTTGCGACAGGGGGCCGTCAGCCCCAGCATTTT. This codes for CASSLATGGRQPQHF.

This clone was observed a handful of times. The chain recombines TRBV4-1 with TRBJ1-2; no definite D call. The CDR3 is 13 residues long. V lost 0 bases to trimming and J lost 8 bases, with 10 bases between them. The V gene's germline CDR1 is MGHRA and CDR2 YSYEKL. DNA of the CDR3: TGCGCCAGCAGCCAAGATATGTCGGGGGGCTACACCTTC. It is translated as CASSQDMSGGYTF.

This clone was recorded once. Distinct nucleotide sequences in the sample also encode this CDR3. This rearrangement joins TRBV10-3 to TRBJ2-3; 7 nucleotides align to TRBD2. Germline loops: CDR1 ENHRY, CDR2 SYGVKD. J was trimmed by 2 bases and V by 6 bases; bases with no gene match: 5. The CDR3 has 14 residues. The CDR3 sequence is CAISPGGSTDTQYF. The CDR3 nucleotides read TGTGCCATCAGCCCGGGGGGTTCCACAGATACGCAGTATTTT.

This chain joins TRBV6-6 and TRBJ2-7, with D possibly being TRBD1 (6 bases). V was cut by 5 bases and J by 1 base, with 12 bases left in between. CDR3 length: 14 residues. CDR1 MNHNY and CDR2 SVGAGI come from the germline V gene (reference sequence). CDR3 sequence reads: CASSRGTQSYEQYF. The CDR3 coding sequence is TGTGCCAGCAGTAGAGGGACACAGTCCTACGAGCAGTACTTC.

The rearrangement links TRBV2 to TRBJ2-6; TRBD1 is a possible D gene (6 bases). This CDR3 has 16 residues. Per germline, CDR1 SNHLY and CDR2 FYNNEI. Trimming shortened V by 6 bases and J by 0 bases, and 12 bases separated the two germline ends. CDR3 amino acids: CASSLRGSSGANVLTF. The CDR3 region has the DNA TGTGCCAGCAGCCTGAGGGGGTCCTCTGGGGCCAACGTCCTGACTTTC.